This T cell receptor beta chain was identified in a study of response to subunit inactivated influenza vaccine. This clonotype appeared a few times. The target antigen is unknown. Findings and caveats of the study: Each seasonal influenza vaccination recruits few new T cells, the authors suggested.

In TCRdb, the RT-PCR reads were re-called with MiXCR into one record per CDR3 protein. The sample includes about 620,000 distinct CDR3 sequences, approximately 10% seen only once; the top ten take about 10%. Germline V gives CDR1 DFQATT, CDR2 SNEGSKA (reference sequence). The CDR3 runs 11 residues. The V gene is TRBV20-1, the J gene TRBJ2-5; 8 nucleotides line up with TRBD1. The source is a man aged 45-60 years who received an inactivated influenza vaccine. The sequencing used PBMCs from blood, collected on the day of vaccination. CDR3 in DNA: TGCACTCTAGGGACAGGCAAGACCCAGTACTTC. Protein product: CTLGTGKTQYF.